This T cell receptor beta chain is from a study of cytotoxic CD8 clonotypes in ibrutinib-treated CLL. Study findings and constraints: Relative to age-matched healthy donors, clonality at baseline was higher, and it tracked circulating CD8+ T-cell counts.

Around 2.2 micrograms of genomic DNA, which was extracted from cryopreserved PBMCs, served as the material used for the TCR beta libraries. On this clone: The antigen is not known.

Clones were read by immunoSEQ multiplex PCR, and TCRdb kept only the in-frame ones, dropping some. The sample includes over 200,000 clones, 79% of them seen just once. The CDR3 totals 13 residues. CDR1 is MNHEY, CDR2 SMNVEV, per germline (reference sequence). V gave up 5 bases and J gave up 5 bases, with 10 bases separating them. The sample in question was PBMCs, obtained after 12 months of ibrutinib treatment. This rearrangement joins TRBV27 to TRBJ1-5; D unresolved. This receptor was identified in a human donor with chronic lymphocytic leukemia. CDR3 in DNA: TGTGCCAGCAGTCCCTTATACGATCAGCCCCAGCATTTT. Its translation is CASSPLYDQPQHF.